This entry lists 24 T cell receptor beta chains sequenced from one sample in a study of T cell repertoires in cytomegalovirus infection. TCRdb independently ran MiXCR on the reads; one entry per CDR3 protein. The repertoire holds 110,000 to 150,000 distinct CDR3 sequences, about 6% seen once, with about a sixth in the top ten. The sample was PBMCs. All receptors come from a human donor in good health (CMV status not recorded). Some clones in this sample may be carry-over from other donors' samples.

This clonotype appeared many times. The chain has TRBV27 and TRBJ2-7; D might be TRBD1 (7 bases). CDR1 and CDR2 (germline): MNHEY, SMNVEV (reference sequence). V shed 5 bases and J shed 3 bases, with 17 bases lying between them. The CDR3 totals 15 residues. The CDR3 region is CASSTAGGNGYEQYF. DNA for the CDR3: TGTGCCAGCAGTACCGCAGGGGGGAATGGCTACGAGCAGTACTTC.

This clonotype was observed many times. The chain couples TRBV5-1 to TRBJ2-5; D is undetermined. The CDR3 is 14 amino acids. Germline V gene sequence: CDR1 SGHRS, CDR2 YFSETQ. V was clipped by 0 bases and J by 3 bases, with 9 bases between them. CDR3 sequence reads: CASSLAEVEETQYF. The CDR3 DNA follows: TGCGCCAGCAGCTTGGCCGAAGTGGAAGAGACCCAGTACTTC.

The gene calls are TRBV20-1 and TRBJ1-6, with 8 bases aligning to TRBD1. With V trimmed by 7 bases and J by 5 bases, 13 bases remained unmatched. The germline gives CDR1 DFQATT, CDR2 SNEGSKA (reference sequence). This CDR3 has 16 residues. For the CDR3, the DNA is TGCAGTGTCGCACCAGCCCAGGGGGCCGATAATTCACCCCTCCACTTT. Its translation: CSVAPAQGADNSPLHF.

This clonotype was recorded many times. V and J are TRBV6-1 and TRBJ2-7; D is unclear. Germline V gene data show CDR1 as MNHNS and CDR2 as SASEGT. CDR3 length: 12 residues. V was trimmed by 2 bases and J by 5 bases, leaving 7 bases between them. CDR3 in DNA: TGTGCCAGCAGTGAAAACTCGGACGAGCAGTACTTC. Translated: CASSENSDEQYF.

The chain uses TRBV14 and TRBJ2-3; 14 bases match TRBD2. CDR1 SGHDN and CDR2 FVKESK come from the germline V gene. The V gene end was trimmed by 4 bases and the J gene end by 4 bases; junction bases not matched to a gene: 1. The CDR3 loop spans 15 amino acids. The CDR3 spells CASSLGLAGADTQYF. The DNA of the CDR3 is TGTGCCAGCAGCCTGGGACTAGCGGGGGCAGATACGCAGTATTTT.

This clonotype was picked up many times. The chain uses TRBV7-8 and TRBJ2-1, with TRBD2 as a possible D gene (5 bases). This CDR3 has 15 amino acids. Germline CDR1 reads SGHVS; CDR2 reads FQNEAQ. The V and J ends lost 5 bases and 6 bases respectively, with 17 bases between them. The CDR3 protein is CASSPFTGSLNEQFF. The CDR3, as DNA: TGTGCCAGCAGCCCTTTTACGGGGTCTCTCAATGAGCAGTTCTTC.

This clonotype occurred many times. At one end, the junction sequence differs from germline, possibly due to a read error. The chain carries TRBV7-8 and TRBJ2-1; D may be TRBD2 (5 bases). Per germline, CDR1 SGHVS and CDR2 FQNEAQ. The CDR3 loop spans 11 amino acids. CDR3 protein: CASSPGVGTLF. In DNA form, the CDR3 reads TGTGCCAGCAGCCCCGGGGTAGGAACGCTCTTC. Together with reference TRBV7-8 and TRBJ2-1, the CDR3 gives the full variable domain: GAGVSQSPRYKVAKRGQDVALRCDPISGHVSLFWYQQALGQGPEFLTYFQNEAQLDKSGLPSDRFFAERPEGSVSTLKIQRTQQEDSAVYLCASSPGVGTLFGPGTRLTVL.

This clonotype was picked up many times. J is TRBJ2-3 and V is TRBV7-8; weak D call: TRBD1 (6 bases). The V gene's germline CDR1 is SGHVS and CDR2 FQNEAQ. The CDR3 runs to 18 residues. Trimming left V 0 bases short and J 2 bases short, with 18 bases between. CDR3 region: CASSLARGRQVLTDTQYF. CDR3 in DNA: TGTGCCAGCAGCTTAGCCCGGGGTCGACAGGTACTCACAGATACGCAGTATTTT.

This clonotype has a handful of counts. The V and J genes are TRBV29-1 and TRBJ1-1, with TRBD1 matching over 7 bases. With V trimmed by 7 bases and J by 5 bases, 10 bases remained unmatched. CDR1 and CDR2 (germline): SQVTM, ANQGSEA. The CDR3 is 13 amino acids. In DNA form, the CDR3 reads TGCAGCGGGCAAGGGACAGCCCAGACTGAAGCTTTCTTT. Translated, it gives CSGQGTAQTEAFF.

The CDR3 DNA reads TGCAGTGCTAGAGGACTAGCGGGGTGGGATACGCAGTATTTT. It specifies CSARGLAGWDTQYF. The chain links TRBV20-1 to TRBJ2-3; 11 bases map to TRBD2. The CDR3 loop spans 14 amino acids. Germline CDR1 DFQATT, CDR2 SNEGSKA (reference sequence). V shed 1 base, J shed 6 bases, and the junction held 3 bases outside the gene matches.

This clonotype was detected many times. The chain carries TRBV7-2 and TRBJ1-4; 9 bases are a match to TRBD1. CDR1 is SGHTA, CDR2 FQGNSA, per germline. CDR3 size: 16 residues. V lost 5 bases to trimming and J lost 5 bases; unmatched junction nucleotides: 9. The CDR3 coding sequence is TGTGCCAGCAGCGCGCACCGGGACAGGGTGAATGAAAAACTGTTTTTT. Its protein product is CASSAHRDRVNEKLFF.

The chain employs TRBV2 and TRBJ2-2; D might be TRBD2 (6 bases). V lost 7 bases, J lost 4 bases, and 19 bases lay in between. CDR3 size: 16 residues. Germline V lookup: CDR1 SNHLY, CDR2 FYNNEI. The CDR3 loop is CASMGTGRRVTGELFF. CDR3 nucleotide sequence: TGTGCCAGCATGGGAACGGGACGGAGGGTCACCGGGGAGCTGTTTTTT.

This clonotype was picked up many times. This chain links TRBV6-1 with TRBJ1-4; 7 bases fit TRBD1. The CDR3 loop spans 16 amino acids. From germline, CDR1 is MNHNS and CDR2 SASEGT. The junction had 9 bases not matched to a gene; V was cut back by 5 bases and J by 3 bases. CDR3 DNA: TGTGCCAGCAGTTGGGGACAGCACCGATCTAATGAAAAACTGTTTTTT. Its translation: CASSWGQHRSNEKLFF.

This clonotype showed up many times. CDR3 coding DNA: TGTGCCATCAGTGACCCAGGACAGGGGGCGAGTGATGAGCAGTTCTTC. Translation gives CAISDPGQGASDEQFF. The chain has TRBV10-3 and TRBJ2-1; 11 bases match TRBD1. Germline CDR1 and CDR2: ENHRY and SYGVKD. This CDR3 region has 16 residues. J gave up 8 bases and V 3 bases, and 9 bases lay outside the gene matches.

This clonotype was counted ten times or more. The J gene is TRBJ1-2, the V gene TRBV7-2; a weak D match, TRBD1 (6 bases). Trimming removed 2 bases from V and 3 bases from J, with 10 bases in between. The length of the CDR3 is 14 residues. CDR1 is SGHTA and CDR2 is FQGNSA in the germline V gene. The DNA for the CDR3 is TGTGCCAGCAGCTTACTACAGGGACACTATGGCTACACCTTC. Translating it yields CASSLLQGHYGYTF.

The chain has TRBV7-3 and TRBJ2-2; no reliable D call. CDR1 and CDR2 from the germline V gene are SGHTA and FQGTGA. This CDR3 has 11 amino acids. The ends were cut back, 4 bases at V and 7 bases at J, with 4 bases in the middle. The CDR3 region is CASSSDGELFF. The CDR3 DNA reads as TGTGCCAGCAGCTCTGACGGGGAGCTGTTTTTT. The whole variable domain, remainder taken from reference TRBV7-3 and TRBJ2-2, is GAGVSQTPSNKVTEKGKYVELRCDPISGHTALYWYRQSLGQGPEFLIYFQGTGAADDSGLPNDRFFAVRPEGSVSTLKIQRTERGDSAVYLCASSSDGELFFGEGSRLTVL.

This clonotype appeared a single time. A much larger clone differs by one base, so this may be a read error. The chain has TRBV20-1 and TRBJ1-6; D not certain. CDR1 and CDR2 (germline): DFQATT, SNEGSKA (reference sequence). This CDR3 spans 16 amino acids. The V end lost 0 bases, the J end lost 5 bases, and 14 bases lay between the germline ends. CDR3 sequence (DNA): TGCAGTGCTAGAGATTTAAGGGTACTCCATAATTCACCCCTCCACTTT. Encoded protein: CSARDLRVLHNSPLHF.

This clonotype came up many times. V and J are TRBV28 and TRBJ1-2; D unclear. With 5 bases removed from V and 4 bases from J, the gap between germline ends came to 14 bases. Germline CDR1 reads MDHEN; CDR2 reads SYDVKM. The CDR3 runs to 14 residues. This CDR3 is CASSQIRRIYGYTF. The CDR3 DNA reads TGTGCCAGCAGTCAAATTAGACGGATCTATGGCTACACCTTC.

The genes are TRBV19 and TRBJ2-1, with D perhaps being TRBD1 or TRBD2 (5 bases each). V was cut by 3 bases and J by 12 bases, with 12 bases left in between. Germline V gives CDR1 LNHDA, CDR2 SQIVND (reference sequence). The CDR3 has 12 residues. In nucleotides, the CDR3 is TGTGCCAGTAGTATCGGGGCAACGGGGCAGTTCTTC. Translated, it gives CASSIGATGQFF. Together with reference TRBV19 and TRBJ2-1, the CDR3 gives the full variable domain: DGGITQSPKYLFRKEGQNVTLSCEQNLNHDAMYWYRQDPGQGLRLIYYSQIVNDFQKGDIAEGYSVSREKKESFPLTVTSAQKNPTAFYLCASSIGATGQFFGPGTRLTVL.

This clonotype came up many times. This chain uses TRBV11-1 with TRBJ2-3; D gene uncertain. The length of the CDR3 is 12 residues. CDR1 is SGHAT, CDR2 FQDESV, per germline (reference sequence). V was trimmed by 6 bases and J by 4 bases, leaving 8 bases between them. The CDR3 sequence is CASSVGADTQYF. For the CDR3, the DNA is TGTGCCAGCAGTGTCGGCGCAGATACGCAGTATTTT.

The chain carries TRBV29-1 and TRBJ1-1, with a possible D match to TRBD1 (6 bases). The length of the CDR3 is 16 residues. Germline V gene data show CDR1 as SQVTM and CDR2 as ANQGSEA. V shed 4 bases and J shed 0 bases, with 18 bases lying between them. In nucleotides, the CDR3 is TGCAGCGTTGTCCCCCTTGACAGGTCCGTGAACACTGAAGCTTTCTTT. Residues: CSVVPLDRSVNTEAFF.

The table lists this clonotype with many counts. The rearrangement uses TRBV7-2 and TRBJ2-5; 7 nucleotides match TRBD2. The J segment lost 5 bases and the V segment lost 5 bases, leaving 11 bases of the junction unmatched. This CDR3 is 15 amino acids long. Germline CDR1 reads SGHTA; CDR2 reads FQGNSA. CDR3 loop: CASSTGGFGWETQYF. CDR3 bases: TGTGCCAGCAGCACCGGGGGGTTCGGCTGGGAGACCCAGTACTTC.

This clonotype has at least ten counts. The chain joins TRBV7-2 to TRBJ1-2; a possible D gene is TRBD1 (5 bases). The CDR3 runs 17 residues. CDR1 is SGHTA, CDR2 FQGNSA, per germline. Trimming pared 0 bases from V and 4 bases from J, leaving 18 bases between. The CDR3 DNA follows: TGTGCCAGCAGCTTAGCGTTTTCCAAGGGACTAGGCTATGGCTACACCTTC. It translates to CASSLAFSKGLGYGYTF. Full variable domain (rest looked up from reference TRBV7-2 and TRBJ1-2): GAGVSQSPSNKVTEKGKDVELRCDPISGHTALYWYRQSLGQGLEFLIYFQGNSAPDKSGLPSDRFSAERTGGSVSTLTIQRTQQEDSAVYLCASSLAFSKGLGYGYTFGSGTRLTVV.

The CDR3 DNA follows: TGTGCCAGCAGTTACTCGAAAAGTAAGGTCTCCGGGGGGAACATTCAGTACTTC. It translates to CASSYSKSKVSGGNIQYF. This rearrangement joins TRBV6-5 to TRBJ2-4; TRBD2 agrees at 7 bases. The trim removed 0 bases at V and 7 bases at J, leaving 15 bases unmatched. Germline-derived CDR1 and CDR2 are MNHEY and SVGAGI. This CDR3 region has 18 residues.